These 25 T cell receptor beta chains came from one sample sequenced in a study of shared clonotypes between healthy human individuals. Sequenced by immunoSEQ multiplex PCR; TCRdb stores in-frame clones only, minus some. Among about 710,000 clones, 60% to 75% were seen once, and the ten largest hold 1.5% to 2%. The sample was memory CD4+ T cells sorted from blood. Noted subset: CD45RA-negative fraction. The receptors come from a woman under 40 in good health.

The CDR3 DNA reads TGTGCCAGTGAAACAGGGCCTGGAAACACCATATATTTT. Protein: CASETGPGNTIYF. This chain connects TRBV19 to TRBJ1-3; maybe TRBD1 (6 bases). Germline CDR1 LNHDA, CDR2 SQIVND (reference sequence). CDR3 length equals 13 residues. Trimming removed 8 bases from V and 2 bases from J, with 10 bases in between. The complete variable domain, with remaining parts taken from reference TRBV19 and TRBJ1-3, reads DGGITQSPKYLFRKEGQNVTLSCEQNLNHDAMYWYRQDPGQGLRLIYYSQIVNDFQKGDIAEGYSVSREKKESFPLTVTSAQKNPTAFYLCASETGPGNTIYFGEGSWLTVV.

V usage is TRBV2 and J usage is TRBJ2-7; 9 positions match TRBD1. Germline-derived CDR1 and CDR2 are SNHLY and FYNNEI. This CDR3 comprises 16 residues. The V gene end was trimmed by 6 bases and the J gene end by 5 bases; junction bases not matched to a gene: 14. The CDR3, as DNA: TGTGCCAGCAGAGGGGGACAGGGTGGTTTCGGTAACGAGCAGTACTTC. Its translation: CASRGGQGGFGNEQYF.

Concerning this clone itself: This same CDR3 is encoded by further DNA sequences in the sample. The V gene is TRBV28, the J gene TRBJ1-5; D remains ambiguous. V lost 4 bases, J lost 2 bases, and 6 bases lay in between. CDR1 is MDHEN and CDR2 is SYDVKM in the germline V gene. The CDR3 sequence is 13 residues long. The CDR3 region is CASSSGGNQPQHF. The CDR3 nucleotides are TGTGCCAGCAGTTCCGGAGGCAATCAGCCCCAGCATTTT.

V is TRBV30 and J is TRBJ1-2, with TRBD1 identical over 9 bases. This CDR3 is 13 amino acids long. Losses at the gene ends were 8 bases for V and 1 base for J; bases not matched to a gene: 5. Per germline, CDR1 GTSNPN and CDR2 SVGIG (reference sequence). The CDR3 reads CARGTGHNYGYTF. CDR3 nucleotides: TGTGCCAGAGGGACAGGGCATAACTATGGCTACACCTTC.

The rearrangement uses TRBV7-2 and TRBJ2-7; D unclear. The CDR3 length is 13 residues. Germline values: CDR1 SGHTA, CDR2 FQGNSA. V lost 4 bases to trimming and J lost 3 bases, with 10 bases between them. The CDR3 sequence is CASSSYYDYEQYF. In DNA, the CDR3 is TGTGCCAGCAGCTCATACTACGACTACGAGCAGTACTTC.

The chain uses TRBV7-9 and TRBJ2-7; 8 bases map to TRBD2. Germline CDR1 reads SEHNR; CDR2 reads FQNEAQ (reference sequence). The CDR3 is made up of 16 amino acids. Losses at the gene ends were 5 bases for V and 5 bases for J; bases not matched to a gene: 14. CDR3 sequence (DNA): TGTGCCAGCAGCCCGGGAAGGGGCAGCGGGAGTAACGAGCAGTACTTC. The encoded protein is CASSPGRGSGSNEQYF.

This rearrangement joins TRBV29-1 to TRBJ1-4; no clear D gene. The CDR3 contains 15 residues. Germline V gene sequence: CDR1 SQVTM, CDR2 ANQGSEA. Trimming stripped 8 bases from V and 1 base from J, with 17 bases between. The CDR3: CSCSELGRTNEKLFF. CDR3 in DNA: TGCAGCTGTTCGGAATTGGGCAGAACTAATGAAAAACTGTTTTTT.

This chain joins TRBV19 and TRBJ1-5; D is unresolved. Trimming removed 0 bases from V and 9 bases from J, with 15 bases in between. Germline CDR1 and CDR2: LNHDA and SQIVND (reference sequence). The CDR3 has 15 amino acids. CDR3 in DNA: TGTGCCAGTAGTATAGAGGGAGGGATCGGGGTGCCCCAGCATTTT. Protein sequence: CASSIEGGIGVPQHF.

This clone has more than one count but fewer than ten. Other DNA sequences in the sample encode the same CDR3. The chain links TRBV28 to TRBJ2-2; 9 positions agree with TRBD1. The CDR3 is 15 residues long. The ends lost 6 bases at V and 4 bases at J; junction bases unmatched: 6. The germline gives CDR1 MDHEN, CDR2 SYDVKM. CDR3: CASSLQGAGTGELFF. CDR3 coding DNA: TGTGCCAGCAGCTTACAGGGGGCCGGCACCGGGGAGCTGTTTTTT.

J is TRBJ2-5 and V is TRBV9, with TRBD1 matching 10 bases. The CDR3 has 14 amino acids. V was clipped by 7 bases and J by 3 bases; unmatched bases: 6. Per germline, CDR1 SGDLS and CDR2 YYNGEE. The CDR3 loop reads CASGRGTGEETQYF. CDR3 DNA: TGTGCCAGCGGCCGGGGGACAGGGGAAGAGACCCAGTACTTC.

The rearrangement uses TRBV28 and TRBJ1-2, with TRBD1 matching 10 bases. V was pared by 6 bases and J by 4 bases, with 11 bases of the junction left unmatched. Germline CDR1 MDHEN, CDR2 SYDVKM. The CDR3 covers 16 residues. CDR3 sequence reads: CASSSPPGTGVYGYTF. The DNA for the CDR3 is TGTGCCAGCAGCTCCCCTCCCGGGACAGGGGTCTATGGCTACACCTTC.

This clone was seen only a few times. The V call is TRBV15, the J call TRBJ2-4; D unresolved. Trimming shortened V by 0 bases and J by 0 bases, and 12 bases separated the two germline ends. This CDR3 spans 17 amino acids. Germline CDR1 reads LNHNV; CDR2 reads YYDKDF (reference sequence). The DNA of the CDR3 is TGTGCCACCAGCAGAGATTCTGGCGGAACAGCCAAAAACATTCAGTACTTC. It encodes CATSRDSGGTAKNIQYF.

V and J are TRBV2 and TRBJ2-7, with D possibly TRBD1 on 6 matching bases. Per the germline V gene, CDR1 is SNHLY and CDR2 is FYNNEI. V shed 6 bases and J shed 2 bases, with 14 bases lying between them. The CDR3 has 14 amino acids. The CDR3 nucleotides read TGTGCCAGCAGCGACAGGTCCGCCGCCTACGAGCAGTACTTC. Residues: CASSDRSAAYEQYF.

The J gene is TRBJ2-3, the V gene TRBV29-1; D perhaps matches TRBD2 (5 bases). Trimming took off 4 bases at V and 0 bases at J, with 14 bases between the two ends. From germline, CDR1 is SQVTM and CDR2 ANQGSEA. The CDR3 length is 15 residues. CDR3 sequence: CSVALGSASTDTQYF. Here the CDR3 DNA reads TGCAGCGTTGCCCTCGGTAGCGCTAGCACAGATACGCAGTATTTT.

The V call is TRBV28, the J call TRBJ2-7; 10 bases are shared with TRBD2. V lost 2 bases to trimming and J lost 4 bases; unmatched junction nucleotides: 8. Germline CDR1 and CDR2: MDHEN and SYDVKM. This CDR3 has 16 residues. The CDR3 DNA reads TGTGCCAGCAGTTTAATTGGTAGCGGGAGGAGGTACGAGCAGTACTTC. Protein product: CASSLIGSGRRYEQYF.

The V gene is TRBV28, the J gene TRBJ2-7; TRBD2 agrees at 9 bases. Germline V gene data show CDR1 as MDHEN and CDR2 as SYDVKM. The CDR3 runs to 14 residues. Unmatched junction bases numbered 8, after V lost 7 bases and J lost 4 bases. The chain's CDR3 is CASTASSGEYEQYF. The CDR3 DNA is TGTGCCAGCACGGCCTCTAGCGGGGAATACGAGCAGTACTTC.

The genes are TRBV5-1 and TRBJ2-7; 9 bases are shared with TRBD1. The CDR3 sequence is 16 residues long. In germline, CDR1 is SGHRS, CDR2 YFSETQ. The trim removed 3 bases at V and 0 bases at J, leaving 7 bases unmatched. The CDR3 DNA follows: TGCGCCAGCAGCTACAGGACAGGGGACAGCTCCTACGAGCAGTACTTC. It yields the protein CASSYRTGDSSYEQYF.

The gene calls are TRBV4-1 and TRBJ1-2; 7 nucleotides line up with TRBD1. V dropped 0 bases and J dropped 7; count of bases not matched to a gene: 5. There are 14 residues in the CDR3. The germline V gene encodes CDR1 MGHRA and CDR2 YSYEKL. In DNA form, the CDR3 reads TGCGCCAGCAGCCAAGATTTGACAGGGAGTGGCTACACCTTC. It is translated as CASSQDLTGSGYTF.

This chain uses TRBV19 with TRBJ1-5; D gene unclear. The V end was cut by 2 bases, the J end by 3 bases, with 11 bases between. This CDR3 is built from 15 residues. Germline V gene lookup returns CDR1 LNHDA and CDR2 SQIVND (reference sequence). The CDR3 nucleotides read TGTGCCAGTAGTATAAAGGGAGGACTCAATCAGCCCCAGCATTTT. Translation: CASSIKGGLNQPQHF.

This chain connects TRBV27 to TRBJ2-5; TRBD2 matches 7 bases. Trimming took 6 bases from V and 0 from J; bases not matched to a gene: 7. Germline CDR1 and CDR2: MNHEY and SMNVEV (reference sequence). This CDR3 is built from 15 residues. The CDR3 spells CASRRRAGNQETQYF. Here the CDR3 DNA reads TGTGCCAGCAGGCGGAGAGCGGGAAACCAAGAGACCCAGTACTTC.

The chain uses TRBV30 and TRBJ1-5; D gene unclear. Trimming removed 0 bases at V and 0 bases at J, with 6 bases between. There are 14 residues in the CDR3. Germline-derived CDR1 and CDR2 are GTSNPN and SVGIG (reference sequence). The CDR3 loop reads CAWSVLGSNQPQHF. The CDR3 DNA sequence: TGTGCCTGGAGTGTACTAGGTAGCAATCAGCCCCAGCATTTT.

V and J are TRBV19 and TRBJ1-4, with TRBD1 as a possible D gene (6 bases). Germline V gene sequence: CDR1 LNHDA, CDR2 SQIVND (reference sequence). With 3 bases removed from V and 6 bases from J, the gap between germline ends came to 11 bases. This CDR3 is built from 14 residues. CDR3 protein: CASSMTGRYEKLFF. In DNA, the CDR3 is TGTGCCAGTAGTATGACAGGCAGATATGAAAAACTGTTTTTT. The full variable domain, rest sourced from reference TRBV19 and TRBJ1-4, is DGGITQSPKYLFRKEGQNVTLSCEQNLNHDAMYWYRQDPGQGLRLIYYSQIVNDFQKGDIAEGYSVSREKKESFPLTVTSAQKNPTAFYLCASSMTGRYEKLFFGSGTQLSVL.

The V call is TRBV7-2, the J call TRBJ2-2; 16 bases agree with TRBD2. Germline CDR1 is SGHTA and CDR2 is FQGNSA. The CDR3 runs to 17 residues. Germline trimming cut 10 bases from V and 2 bases from J; bases unmatched to any gene: 7. The CDR3 DNA follows: TGTGCCACTTCGGGACTAGCGGGAGGGATTAACACCGGGGAGCTGTTTTTT. This sequence encodes CATSGLAGGINTGELFF. The whole variable domain, remainder taken from reference TRBV7-2 and TRBJ2-2, is GAGVSQSPSNKVTEKGKDVELRCDPISGHTALYWYRQSLGQGLEFLIYFQGNSAPDKSGLPSDRFSAERTGGSVSTLTIQRTQQEDSAVYLCATSGLAGGINTGELFFGEGSRLTVL.

The chain carries TRBV25-1 and TRBJ1-1; no reliable D call. The CDR3 extends over 15 amino acids. CDR1 and CDR2 (germline): MGHDK, SYGVNS. V lost 3 bases and J 0 bases, leaving 11 bases between the germline ends. CDR3: CASSDLSEMNTEAFF. The CDR3 DNA reads as TGTGCCAGCAGTGACCTATCTGAGATGAACACTGAAGCTTTCTTT.

This clone occurred a few times. This sequence joins TRBV28 and TRBJ1-2, with 9 bases lining up with TRBD1. V shed 4 bases, J shed 2 bases, and the junction held 2 bases outside the gene matches. Germline V CDR1 and CDR2: MDHEN, SYDVKM. The CDR3 totals 14 residues. The CDR3 sequence is CASSWDRANYGYTF. The CDR3 region has the DNA TGTGCCAGCAGTTGGGACAGGGCGAACTATGGCTACACCTTC.